The source of this TCR beta chain is a study of PD-1 blockade in classical Hodgkin lymphoma. Findings of the study overall: Newly diagnosed patients had baseline TCR diversity that was reportedly lower than that of healthy donors.

The data were produced by immunoSEQ multiplex PCR, yet TCRdb's version contains in-frame clones alone and is incomplete. The sample holds roughly 7,200 clones; just under 80% are singletons and the top ten take just over 4%. CDR3 length equals 17 residues. Germline CDR1 is SGHDT and CDR2 is YYEEEE. V lost 0 bases to trimming and J lost 0 bases; unmatched junction nucleotides: 5. All the patients suffered relapse after autologous stem cell transplantation, and brentuximab vedotin exposure differed. Researchers used magnetic negative selection to pull out pure CD4+ T cells from thawed PBMCs. In regard to this clone: Its specificity is unknown.

The sequence came from a human donor with classical Hodgkin lymphoma. This specimen was CD4+ T cells from blood, taken at baseline. The chain couples TRBV5-6 to TRBJ2-2; 7 bases are shared with TRBD1. CDR3 nucleotide sequence: TGTGCCAGCAGCTTGGACAGGGGCCGCGCGAACACCGGGGAGCTGTTTTTT. Translation gives CASSLDRGRANTGELFF.